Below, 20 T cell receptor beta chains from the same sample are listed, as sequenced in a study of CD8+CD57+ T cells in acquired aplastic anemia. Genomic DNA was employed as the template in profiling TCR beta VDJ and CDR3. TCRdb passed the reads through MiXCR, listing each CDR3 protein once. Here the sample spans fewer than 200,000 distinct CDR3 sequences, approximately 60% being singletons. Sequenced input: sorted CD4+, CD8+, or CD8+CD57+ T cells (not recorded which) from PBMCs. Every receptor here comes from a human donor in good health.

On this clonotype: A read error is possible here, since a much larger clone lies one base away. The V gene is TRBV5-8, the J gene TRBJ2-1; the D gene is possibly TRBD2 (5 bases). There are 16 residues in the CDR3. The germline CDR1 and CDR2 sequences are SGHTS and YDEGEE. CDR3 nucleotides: TGTGCCAGCAGCTTGTTTGTCGGAGGACCCTACAATGAGCAGTCCTTC. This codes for CASSLFVGGPYNEQSF.

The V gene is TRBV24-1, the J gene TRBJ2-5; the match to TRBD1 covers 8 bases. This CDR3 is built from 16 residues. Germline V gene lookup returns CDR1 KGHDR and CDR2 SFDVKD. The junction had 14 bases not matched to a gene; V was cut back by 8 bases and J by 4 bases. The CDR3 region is CATMAGGIFFGETQYF. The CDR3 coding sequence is TGTGCCACCATGGCAGGGGGCATCTTTTTTGGAGAGACCCAGTACTTC.

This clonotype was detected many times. The CDR3 DNA reads TGCGCCAGCAGCGGAATAACAGGGGTCTCCTACAATGAGCAGTTCTTC. Protein: CASSGITGVSYNEQFF. This chain links TRBV5-1 with TRBJ2-1, with 7 bases matching TRBD1. The V gene end was trimmed by 4 bases and the J gene end by 0 bases; junction bases not matched to a gene: 7. The CDR3 length is 16 residues. CDR1 is SGHRS, CDR2 YFSETQ, per germline.

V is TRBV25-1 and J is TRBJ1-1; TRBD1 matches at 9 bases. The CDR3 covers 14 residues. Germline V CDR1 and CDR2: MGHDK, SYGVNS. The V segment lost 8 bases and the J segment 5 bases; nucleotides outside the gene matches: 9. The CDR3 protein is CASGRQGGGTEAFF. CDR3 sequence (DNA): TGTGCCAGCGGCCGACAGGGGGGGGGTACTGAAGCTTTCTTT. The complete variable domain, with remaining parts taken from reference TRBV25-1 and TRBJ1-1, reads EADIYQTPRYLVIGTGKKITLECSQTMGHDKMYWYQQDPGMELHLIHYSYGVNSTEKGDLSSESTVSRIRTEHFPLTLESARPSHTSQYLCASGRQGGGTEAFFGQGTRLTVV.

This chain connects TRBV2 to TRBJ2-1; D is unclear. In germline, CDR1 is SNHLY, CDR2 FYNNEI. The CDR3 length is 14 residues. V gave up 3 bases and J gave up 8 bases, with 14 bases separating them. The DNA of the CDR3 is TGTGCCAGCAGTGAGGTTCTAAAGGTCCATGAGCAGTTCTTC. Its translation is CASSEVLKVHEQFF. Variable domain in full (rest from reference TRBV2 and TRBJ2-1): EPEVTQTPSHQVTQMGQEVILRCVPISNHLYFYWYRQILGQKVEFLVSFYNNEISEKSEIFDDQFSVERPDGSNFTLKIRSTKLEDSAMYFCASSEVLKVHEQFFGPGTRLTVL.

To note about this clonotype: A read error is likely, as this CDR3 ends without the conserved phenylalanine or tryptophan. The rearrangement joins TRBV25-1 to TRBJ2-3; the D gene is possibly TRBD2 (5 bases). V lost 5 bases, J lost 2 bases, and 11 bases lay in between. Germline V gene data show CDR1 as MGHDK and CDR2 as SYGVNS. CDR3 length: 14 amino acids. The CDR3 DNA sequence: TGTGCCAGCAGTCCGGGGTTAACCACAGATACGCAGTATCTT. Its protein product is CASSPGLTTDTQYL.

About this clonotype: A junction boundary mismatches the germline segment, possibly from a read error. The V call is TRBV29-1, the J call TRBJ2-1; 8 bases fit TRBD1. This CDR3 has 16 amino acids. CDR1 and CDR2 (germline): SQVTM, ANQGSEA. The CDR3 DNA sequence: TGCAGCGTTGATGCGGTAGGACAGGGAGCCTATAATGAGCAGTTCTTC. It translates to CSVDAVGQGAYNEQFF.

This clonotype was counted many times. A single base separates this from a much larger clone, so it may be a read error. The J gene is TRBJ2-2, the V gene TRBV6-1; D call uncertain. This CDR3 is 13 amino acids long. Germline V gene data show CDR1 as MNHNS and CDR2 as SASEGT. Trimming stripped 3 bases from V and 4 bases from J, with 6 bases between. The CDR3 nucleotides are TGTGCCAGCAGTGACGGGCGCACCGGGGAGCTGTTTTTT. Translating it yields CASSDGRTGELFF.

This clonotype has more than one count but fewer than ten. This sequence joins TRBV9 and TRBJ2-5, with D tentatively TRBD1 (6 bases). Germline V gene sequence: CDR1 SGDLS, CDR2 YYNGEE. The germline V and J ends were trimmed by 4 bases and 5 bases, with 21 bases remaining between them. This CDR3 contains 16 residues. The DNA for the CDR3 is TGTGCCAGCAGCCAAGTAGAAGGGACAATAGGGGAGACCCAGTACTTC. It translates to CASSQVEGTIGETQYF.

CDR3 sequence reads: CASSLDLGDYEQYF. CDR3 sequence (DNA): TGTGCCAGCAGCTTAGATCTAGGGGACTACGAGCAGTACTTC. The chain employs TRBV7-6 and TRBJ2-7, with TRBD1 as a possible D gene (5 bases). V was clipped by 1 base and J by 3 bases, with 10 bases between them. The CDR3 spans 14 residues. Germline CDR1 is SGHVS and CDR2 is FNYEAQ. Combining the CDR3 with reference TRBV7-6 and TRBJ2-7 gives the whole variable domain GAGVSQSPRYKVTKRGQDVALRCDPISGHVSLYWYRQALGQGPEFLTYFNYEAQQDKSGLPNDRFSAERPEGSISTLTIQRTEQRDSAMYRCASSLDLGDYEQYFGPGTRLTVT.

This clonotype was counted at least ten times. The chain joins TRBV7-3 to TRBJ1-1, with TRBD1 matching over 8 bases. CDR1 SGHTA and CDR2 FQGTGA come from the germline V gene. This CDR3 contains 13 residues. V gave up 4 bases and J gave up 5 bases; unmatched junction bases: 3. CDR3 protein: CASSYTGGTEAFF. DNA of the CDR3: TGTGCCAGCAGCTATACAGGGGGAACTGAAGCTTTCTTT.

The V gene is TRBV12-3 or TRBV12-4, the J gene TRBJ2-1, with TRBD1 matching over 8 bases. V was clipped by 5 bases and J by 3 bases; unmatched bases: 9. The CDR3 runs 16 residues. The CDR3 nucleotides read TGTGCCAGCAGTCAAAATGGACAGGGCCGCTACAATGAGCAGTTCTTC. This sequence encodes CASSQNGQGRYNEQFF.

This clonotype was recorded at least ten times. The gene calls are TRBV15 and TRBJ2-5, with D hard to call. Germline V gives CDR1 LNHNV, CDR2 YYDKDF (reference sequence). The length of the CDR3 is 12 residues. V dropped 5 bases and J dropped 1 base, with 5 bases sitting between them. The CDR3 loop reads CATSLTQETQYF. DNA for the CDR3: TGTGCCACCAGCCTTACCCAAGAGACCCAGTACTTC.

CDR3 region: CASSMIPGQGPYNEQFF. The CDR3 region has the DNA TGTGCCAGCAGCATGATCCCCGGACAGGGACCCTACAATGAGCAGTTCTTC. The rearrangement links TRBV7-6 to TRBJ2-1; the match to TRBD1 covers 8 bases. The CDR3 length is 17 residues. The ends lost 5 bases at V and 2 bases at J; junction bases unmatched: 11. Germline loops: CDR1 SGHVS, CDR2 FNYEAQ. The full variable domain, completed using reference TRBV7-6 and TRBJ2-1, is GAGVSQSPRYKVTKRGQDVALRCDPISGHVSLYWYRQALGQGPEFLTYFNYEAQQDKSGLPNDRFSAERPEGSISTLTIQRTEQRDSAMYRCASSMIPGQGPYNEQFFGPGTRLTVL.

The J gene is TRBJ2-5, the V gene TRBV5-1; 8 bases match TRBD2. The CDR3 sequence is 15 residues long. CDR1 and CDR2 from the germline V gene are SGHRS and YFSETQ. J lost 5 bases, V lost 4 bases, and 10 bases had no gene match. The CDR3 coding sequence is TGCGCCAGCAGCCAGGGACCGGGGGGGAAGGAGACCCAGTACTTC. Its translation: CASSQGPGGKETQYF.

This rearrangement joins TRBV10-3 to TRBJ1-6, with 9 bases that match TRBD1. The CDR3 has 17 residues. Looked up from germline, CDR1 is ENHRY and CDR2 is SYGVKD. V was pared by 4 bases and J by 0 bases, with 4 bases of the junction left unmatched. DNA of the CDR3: TGTGCCATCAGTGGGACAGGGGAAAGCTCCTATAATTCACCCCTCCACTTT. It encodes CAISGTGESSYNSPLHF.

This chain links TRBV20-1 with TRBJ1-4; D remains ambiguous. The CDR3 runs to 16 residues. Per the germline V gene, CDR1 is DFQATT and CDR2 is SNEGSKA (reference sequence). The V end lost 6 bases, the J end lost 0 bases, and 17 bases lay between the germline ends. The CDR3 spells CSALGLGSSTNEKLFF. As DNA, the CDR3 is TGCAGTGCCCTCGGCCTCGGCAGCTCAACTAATGAAAAACTGTTTTTT.

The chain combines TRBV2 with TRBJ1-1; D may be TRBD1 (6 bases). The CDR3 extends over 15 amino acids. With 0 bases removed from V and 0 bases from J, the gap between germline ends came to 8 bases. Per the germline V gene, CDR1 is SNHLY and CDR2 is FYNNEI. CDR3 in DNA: TGTGCCAGCAGTGAAGCGCGGACAGTGAACACTGAAGCTTTCTTT. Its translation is CASSEARTVNTEAFF.

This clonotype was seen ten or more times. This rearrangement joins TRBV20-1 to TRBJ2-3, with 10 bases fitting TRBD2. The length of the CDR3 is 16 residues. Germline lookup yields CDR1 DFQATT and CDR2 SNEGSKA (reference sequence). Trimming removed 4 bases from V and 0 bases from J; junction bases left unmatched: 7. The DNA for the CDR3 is TGCAGTGCTATTCGGCTAGCGGGGGACAGCACAGATACGCAGTATTTT. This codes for CSAIRLAGDSTDTQYF.

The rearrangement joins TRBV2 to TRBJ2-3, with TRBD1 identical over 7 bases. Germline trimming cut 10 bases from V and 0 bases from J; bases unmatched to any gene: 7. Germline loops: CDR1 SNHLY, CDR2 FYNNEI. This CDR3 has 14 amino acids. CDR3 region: CATSSRGSTDTQYF. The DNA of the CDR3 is TGTGCCACCTCATCCAGGGGGAGCACAGATACGCAGTATTTT.